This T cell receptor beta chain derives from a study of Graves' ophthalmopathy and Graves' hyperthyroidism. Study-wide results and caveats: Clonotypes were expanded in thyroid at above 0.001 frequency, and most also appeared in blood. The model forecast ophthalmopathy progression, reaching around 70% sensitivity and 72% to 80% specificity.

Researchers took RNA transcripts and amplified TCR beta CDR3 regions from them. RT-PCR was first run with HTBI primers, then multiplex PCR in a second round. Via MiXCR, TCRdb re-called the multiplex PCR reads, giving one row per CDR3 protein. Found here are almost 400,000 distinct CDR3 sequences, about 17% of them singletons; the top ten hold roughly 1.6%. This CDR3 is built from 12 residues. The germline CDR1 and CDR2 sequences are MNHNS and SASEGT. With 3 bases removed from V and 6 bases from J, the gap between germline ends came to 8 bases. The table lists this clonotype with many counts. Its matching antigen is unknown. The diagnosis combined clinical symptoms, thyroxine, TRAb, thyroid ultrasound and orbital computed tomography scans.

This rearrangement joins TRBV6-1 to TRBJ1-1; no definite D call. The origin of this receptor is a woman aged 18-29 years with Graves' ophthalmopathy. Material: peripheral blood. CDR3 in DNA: TGTGCCAGCAGTGACACTCGGGCTGAAGCTTTCTTT. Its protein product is CASSDTRAEAFF.